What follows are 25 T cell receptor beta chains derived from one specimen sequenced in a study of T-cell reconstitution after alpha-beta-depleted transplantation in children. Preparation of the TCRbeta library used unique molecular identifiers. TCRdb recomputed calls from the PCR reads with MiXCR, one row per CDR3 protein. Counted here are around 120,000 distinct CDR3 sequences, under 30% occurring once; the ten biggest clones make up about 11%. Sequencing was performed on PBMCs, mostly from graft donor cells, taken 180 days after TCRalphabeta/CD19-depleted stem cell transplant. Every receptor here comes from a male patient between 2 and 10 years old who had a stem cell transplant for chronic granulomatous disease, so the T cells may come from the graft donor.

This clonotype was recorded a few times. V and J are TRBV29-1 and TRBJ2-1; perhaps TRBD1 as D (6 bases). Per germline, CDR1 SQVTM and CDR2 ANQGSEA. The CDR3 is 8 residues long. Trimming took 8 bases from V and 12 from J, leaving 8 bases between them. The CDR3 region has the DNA TGCAGCCCCAGGGGGCAGTTCTTC. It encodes CSPRGQFF.

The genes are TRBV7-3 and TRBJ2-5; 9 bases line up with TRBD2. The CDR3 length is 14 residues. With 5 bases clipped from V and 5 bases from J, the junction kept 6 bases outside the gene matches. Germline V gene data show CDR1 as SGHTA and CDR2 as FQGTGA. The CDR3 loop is CASSPGLASETQYF. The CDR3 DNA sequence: TGTGCCAGCAGCCCCGGACTAGCGTCGGAGACCCAGTACTTC.

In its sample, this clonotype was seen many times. The DNA for the CDR3 is TGTGCCAGCAGGGGGGTGGGACAATTAACCGGGGAGCTGTTTTTT. Residues: CASRGVGQLTGELFF. The chain couples TRBV6-5 to TRBJ2-2; a possible D gene is TRBD1 (6 bases). CDR1 and CDR2 (germline): MNHEY, SVGAGI. V was shortened by 6 bases and J by 5 bases, with 16 bases between the two germline ends. The length of the CDR3 is 15 residues.

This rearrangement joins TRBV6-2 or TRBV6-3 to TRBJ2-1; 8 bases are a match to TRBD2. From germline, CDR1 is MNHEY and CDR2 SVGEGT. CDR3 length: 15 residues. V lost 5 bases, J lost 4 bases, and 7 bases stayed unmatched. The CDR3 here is CASSKGLGPYNEQFF. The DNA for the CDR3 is TGTGCCAGCAGTAAGGGACTAGGCCCTTACAATGAGCAGTTCTTC.

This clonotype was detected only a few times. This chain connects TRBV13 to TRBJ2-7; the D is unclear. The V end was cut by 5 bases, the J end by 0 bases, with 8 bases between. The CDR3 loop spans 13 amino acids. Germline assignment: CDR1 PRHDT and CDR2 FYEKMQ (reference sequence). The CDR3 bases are TGTGCCAGCAGCATGGCCCTCTCCTACGAGCAGTACTTC. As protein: CASSMALSYEQYF.

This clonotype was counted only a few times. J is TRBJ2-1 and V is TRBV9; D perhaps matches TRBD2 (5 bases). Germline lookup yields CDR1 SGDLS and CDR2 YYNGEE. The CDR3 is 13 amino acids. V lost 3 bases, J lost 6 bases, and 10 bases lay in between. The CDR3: CASSDWTGNEQFF. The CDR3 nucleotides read TGTGCCAGCAGCGATTGGACTGGCAATGAGCAGTTCTTC.

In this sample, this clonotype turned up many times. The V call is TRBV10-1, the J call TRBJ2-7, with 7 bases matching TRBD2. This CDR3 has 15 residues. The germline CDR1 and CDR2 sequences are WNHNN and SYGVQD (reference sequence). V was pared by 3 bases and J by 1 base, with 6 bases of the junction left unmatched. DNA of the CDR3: TGCGCCAGCAGTGAAGCTAGCGGCTCTTCCTACGAGCAGTACTTC. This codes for CASSEASGSSYEQYF.

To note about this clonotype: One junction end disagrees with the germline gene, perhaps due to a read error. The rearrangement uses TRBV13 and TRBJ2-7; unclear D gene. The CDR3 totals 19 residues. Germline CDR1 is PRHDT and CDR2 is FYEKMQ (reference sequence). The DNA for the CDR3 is TGTACCAGCAGTTTAGGTTCTTTGTTTGTAGCACCCAGCTCCTACGAGCAGTACTTC. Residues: CTSSLGSLFVAPSSYEQYF.

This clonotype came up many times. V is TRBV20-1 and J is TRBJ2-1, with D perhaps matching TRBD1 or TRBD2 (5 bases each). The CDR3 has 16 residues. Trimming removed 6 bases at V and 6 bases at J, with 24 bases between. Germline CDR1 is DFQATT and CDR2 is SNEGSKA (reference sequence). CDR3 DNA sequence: TGCAGTGCCGAATCTCTTGTAAGGGACGGGATCAATGAGCAGTTCTTC. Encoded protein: CSAESLVRDGINEQFF.

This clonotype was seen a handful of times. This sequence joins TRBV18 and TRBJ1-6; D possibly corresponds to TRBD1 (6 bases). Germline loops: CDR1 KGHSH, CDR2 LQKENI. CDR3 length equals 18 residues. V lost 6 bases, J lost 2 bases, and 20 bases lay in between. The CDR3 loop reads CASSPIHSQGTYNSPLHF. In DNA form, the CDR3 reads TGTGCCAGCTCCCCAATTCATTCCCAGGGGACCTATAATTCACCCCTCCACTTT.

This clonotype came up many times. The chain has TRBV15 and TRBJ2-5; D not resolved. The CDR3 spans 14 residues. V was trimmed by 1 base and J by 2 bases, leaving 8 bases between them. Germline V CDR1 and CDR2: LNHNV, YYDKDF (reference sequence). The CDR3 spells CATSRVYSQETQYF. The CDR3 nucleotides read TGTGCCACCAGCAGAGTGTATAGTCAAGAGACCCAGTACTTC.

The CDR3 region has the DNA TGCAGTGCTAGCTCGTCTAGCGGGAGCCCTGGCCCCTACGAGCAGTACTTC. Its protein is CSASSSSGSPGPYEQYF. The chain joins TRBV20-1 to TRBJ2-7; 10 bases match TRBD2. Germline V gene data show CDR1 as DFQATT and CDR2 as SNEGSKA (reference sequence). The V segment lost 3 bases and the J segment 2 bases; nucleotides outside the gene matches: 13. The CDR3 length is 17 residues.

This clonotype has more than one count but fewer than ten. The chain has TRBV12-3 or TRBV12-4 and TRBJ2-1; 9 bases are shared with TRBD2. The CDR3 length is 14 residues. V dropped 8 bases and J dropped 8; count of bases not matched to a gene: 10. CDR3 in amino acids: CASERAGGRYEQFF. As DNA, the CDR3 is TGTGCCAGCGAGAGAGCGGGGGGCAGGTATGAGCAGTTCTTC.

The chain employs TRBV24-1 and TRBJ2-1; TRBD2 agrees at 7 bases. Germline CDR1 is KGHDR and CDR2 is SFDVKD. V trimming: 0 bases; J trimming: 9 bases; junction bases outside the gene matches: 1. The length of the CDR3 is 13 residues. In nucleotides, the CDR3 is TGTGCCACCAGTGATTTGGGCGGGGGTGAGCAGTTCTTC. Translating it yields CATSDLGGGEQFF.

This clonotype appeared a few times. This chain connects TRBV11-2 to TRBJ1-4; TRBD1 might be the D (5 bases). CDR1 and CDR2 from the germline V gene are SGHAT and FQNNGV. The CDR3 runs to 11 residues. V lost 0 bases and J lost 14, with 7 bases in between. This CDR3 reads CASSLEGALFF. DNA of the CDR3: TGTGCCAGCAGCTTAGAAGGGGCTCTGTTTTTT.

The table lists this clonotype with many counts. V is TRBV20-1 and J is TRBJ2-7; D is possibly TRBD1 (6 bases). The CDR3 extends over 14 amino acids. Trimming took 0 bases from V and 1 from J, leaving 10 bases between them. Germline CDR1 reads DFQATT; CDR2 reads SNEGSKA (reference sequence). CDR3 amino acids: CSARDIQGSYEQYF. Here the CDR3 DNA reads TGCAGTGCTAGAGATATACAGGGTTCCTACGAGCAGTACTTC.

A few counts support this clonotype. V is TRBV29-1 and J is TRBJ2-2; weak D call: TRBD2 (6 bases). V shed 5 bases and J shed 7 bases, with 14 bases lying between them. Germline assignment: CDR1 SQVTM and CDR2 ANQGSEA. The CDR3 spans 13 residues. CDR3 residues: CSVRRELNGELFF. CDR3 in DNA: TGCAGCGTTCGCCGGGAGTTGAACGGGGAGCTGTTTTTT.

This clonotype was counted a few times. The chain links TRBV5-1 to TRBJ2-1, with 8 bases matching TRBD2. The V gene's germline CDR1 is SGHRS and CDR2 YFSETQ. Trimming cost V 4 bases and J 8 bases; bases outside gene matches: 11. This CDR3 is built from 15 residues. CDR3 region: CASSPGISGVDEQFF. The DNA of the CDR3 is TGCGCCAGCAGCCCCGGGATTAGCGGGGTAGATGAGCAGTTCTTC.

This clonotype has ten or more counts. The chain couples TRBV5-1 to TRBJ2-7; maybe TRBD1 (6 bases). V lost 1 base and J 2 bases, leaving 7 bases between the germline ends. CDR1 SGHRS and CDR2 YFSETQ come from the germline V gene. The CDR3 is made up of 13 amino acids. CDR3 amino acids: CASSLTGPYEQYF. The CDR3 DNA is TGCGCCAGCAGCTTGACAGGGCCCTACGAGCAGTACTTC.

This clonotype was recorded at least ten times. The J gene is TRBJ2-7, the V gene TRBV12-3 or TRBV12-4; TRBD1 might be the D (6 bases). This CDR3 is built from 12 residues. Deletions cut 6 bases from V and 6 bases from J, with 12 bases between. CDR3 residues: CASSLDSGEQYF. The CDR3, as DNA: TGTGCCAGCAGCCTGGACAGCGGCGAGCAGTACTTC.

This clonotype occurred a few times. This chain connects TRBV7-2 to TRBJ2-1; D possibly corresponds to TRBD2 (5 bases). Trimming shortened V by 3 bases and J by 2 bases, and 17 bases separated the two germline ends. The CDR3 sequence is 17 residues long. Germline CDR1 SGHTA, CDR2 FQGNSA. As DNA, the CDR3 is TGTGCCAGCAGCTTCCCGGGAATGGTCCAGGCCTACAATGAGCAGTTCTTC. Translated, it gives CASSFPGMVQAYNEQFF.

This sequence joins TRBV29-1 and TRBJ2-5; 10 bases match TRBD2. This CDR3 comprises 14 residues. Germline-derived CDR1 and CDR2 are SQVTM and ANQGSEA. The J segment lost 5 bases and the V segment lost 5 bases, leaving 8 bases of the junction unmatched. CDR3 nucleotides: TGCAGCGTTTTAATAGCGGGAGGATTTGAGACCCAGTACTTC. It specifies CSVLIAGGFETQYF.

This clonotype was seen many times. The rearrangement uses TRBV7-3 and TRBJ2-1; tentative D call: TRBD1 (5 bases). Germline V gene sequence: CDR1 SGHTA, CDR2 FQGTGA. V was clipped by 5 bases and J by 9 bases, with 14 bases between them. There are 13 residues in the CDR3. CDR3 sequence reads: CASSPHGQGEQFF. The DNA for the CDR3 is TGTGCCAGCAGCCCCCATGGTCAGGGTGAGCAGTTCTTC.

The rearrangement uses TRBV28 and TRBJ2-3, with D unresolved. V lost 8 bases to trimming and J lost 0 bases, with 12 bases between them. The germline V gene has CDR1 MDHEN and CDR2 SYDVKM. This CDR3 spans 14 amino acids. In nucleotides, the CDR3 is TGTGCCAGCGGAGTTACGATGAGCACAGATACGCAGTATTTT. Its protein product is CASGVTMSTDTQYF.

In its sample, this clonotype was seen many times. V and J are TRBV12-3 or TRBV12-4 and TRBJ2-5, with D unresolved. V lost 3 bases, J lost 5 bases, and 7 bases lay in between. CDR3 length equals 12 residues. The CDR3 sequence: CASSFGGETQYF. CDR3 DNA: TGTGCCAGCAGTTTTGGTGGTGAGACCCAGTACTTC.